This is a list of T cell receptor beta chains from one sample in a study of cytomegalovirus exposure and HLA in healthy donors. The data were produced by immunoSEQ multiplex PCR, yet TCRdb's version contains in-frame clones alone and is incomplete. This sample has about 150,000 clones, with 78% found just once. The sample was PBMCs. The origin of the receptors is a man aged 35 to 55 in good health and CMV-seropositive. The CDR3 runs from the conserved cysteine through the conserved F or W. The D gene is left open where the match is weak. Not every row has a clone size; where given, it reads once, few, many or a size class.

V gene: TRBV5-1
J gene: TRBJ2-6
clone size: NA
D gene: NA
CDR3 protein: CASSNLDPLSGANVLTF
CDR3 DNA: TGCGCCAGCAGCAACCTAGACCCTCTCTCTGGGGCCAACGTCCTGACTTTC

V gene: TRBV19
J gene: TRBJ2-1
clone size: once
D gene: NA
CDR3 protein: CASSIPGKMFF
CDR3 DNA: TGTGCCAGTAGTATACCAGGGAAAATGTTCTTC

V gene: TRBV7-2
J gene: TRBJ2-7
clone size: NA
D gene: TRBD2
CDR3 protein: CASSFGREGYEQYF
CDR3 DNA: TGTGCCAGCAGCTTTGGGCGGGAGGGGTACGAGCAGTACTTC

V gene: TRBV9
J gene: TRBJ2-5
clone size: NA
D gene: NA
CDR3 protein: CASSSGGSAIQETQYF
CDR3 DNA: TGTGCCAGCAGCTCCGGGGGTAGCGCGATCCAAGAGACCCAGTACTTC

V gene: TRBV27
J gene: TRBJ1-6
clone size: few
D gene: TRBD1
CDR3 protein: CASSDHPRGQKNSPLHF
CDR3 DNA: TGTGCCAGCAGCGACCATCCGAGGGGGCAAAAAAATTCACCCCTCCACTTT

V gene: TRBV7-9
J gene: TRBJ1-5
clone size: NA
D gene: NA
CDR3 protein: CASSTAYSNQPQHF
CDR3 DNA: TGTGCCAGCAGCACAGCATATAGCAATCAGCCCCAGCATTTT

V gene: TRBV27
J gene: TRBJ2-1
clone size: NA
D gene: TRBD2
CDR3 protein: CASSFRAGNYNEQFF
CDR3 DNA: TGTGCCAGCAGTTTTAGAGCGGGAAACTACAATGAGCAGTTCTTC

V gene: TRBV5-4
J gene: TRBJ2-7
clone size: once
D gene: NA
CDR3 protein: CASSFTSGAPGSYEQYF
CDR3 DNA: TGTGCCAGCAGCTTCACTTCGGGTGCGCCAGGGTCCTACGAGCAGTACTTC

V gene: TRBV5-1
J gene: TRBJ2-7
clone size: NA
D gene: NA
CDR3 protein: CASSVTNTYEQYF
CDR3 DNA: TGCGCCAGCAGCGTGACTAATACCTACGAGCAGTACTTC

V gene: TRBV18
J gene: TRBJ2-1
clone size: NA
D gene: TRBD1
CDR3 protein: CASSRAGTGTYNEQFF
CDR3 DNA: TGTGCCAGCTCGCGGGCGGGGACAGGGACCTACAATGAGCAGTTCTTC

V gene: TRBV9
J gene: TRBJ2-5
clone size: NA
D gene: TRBD1
CDR3 protein: CASSGTGDVETQYF
CDR3 DNA: TGTGCCAGCAGCGGGACAGGGGATGTGGAGACCCAGTACTTC

V gene: TRBV6-1
J gene: TRBJ2-7
clone size: NA
D gene: TRBD1
CDR3 protein: CASRGQTSTYEQYF
CDR3 DNA: TGTGCCAGCAGGGGACAGACGTCAACCTACGAGCAGTACTTC

V gene: TRBV12-2
J gene: TRBJ1-1
clone size: NA
D gene: NA
CDR3 protein: CASRYGGTEAFF
CDR3 DNA: TGTGCAAGTCGCTACGGAGGCACTGAAGCTTTCTTT

V gene: TRBV5-1
J gene: TRBJ1-5
clone size: NA
D gene: NA
CDR3 protein: CASSRTGISNQPQHF
CDR3 DNA: TGCGCCAGCAGCCGGACGGGAATCAGCAATCAGCCCCAGCATTTT

V gene: TRBV18
J gene: TRBJ1-4
clone size: NA
D gene: TRBD1
CDR3 protein: CASSQDRVNEKLFF
CDR3 DNA: TGTGCCAGCTCTCAGGACAGGGTGAACGAAAAACTGTTTTTT

V gene: TRBV6-5
J gene: TRBJ1-4
clone size: NA
D gene: NA
CDR3 protein: CASSSSGGLREKLFF
CDR3 DNA: TGTGCCAGCAGTTCCAGCGGGGGGCTACGGGAAAAACTGTTTTTT

V gene: TRBV7-9
J gene: TRBJ2-1
clone size: NA
D gene: TRBD2
CDR3 protein: CSSSPGTQGLASGNEQFF
CDR3 DNA: TGTTCCAGCAGCCCCGGGACTCAAGGACTAGCGAGTGGCAATGAGCAGTTCTTC

V gene: TRBV7-9
J gene: TRBJ1-2
clone size: NA
D gene: NA
CDR3 protein: CASRTVGPYGYTF
CDR3 DNA: TGTGCCAGCAGAACCGTGGGGCCGTATGGCTACACCTTC

V gene: TRBV6-1
J gene: TRBJ1-4
clone size: NA
D gene: NA
CDR3 protein: CATEKPEEVVKLFF
CDR3 DNA: TGTGCCACCGAGAAGCCCGAAGAGGTGGTAAAACTGTTTTTT

V gene: TRBV7-3
J gene: TRBJ1-6
clone size: NA
D gene: TRBD1
CDR3 protein: CASSLIGGTGRSPLHF
CDR3 DNA: TGTGCCAGCAGCTTAATAGGAGGGACAGGGCGGTCACCCCTCCACTTT

V gene: TRBV27
J gene: TRBJ1-2
clone size: NA
D gene: TRBD1
CDR3 protein: CASSAQTGRASPNYGYTF
CDR3 DNA: TGTGCCAGCAGTGCACAGACAGGGAGAGCCTCCCCTAACTATGGCTACACCTTC

V gene: TRBV15
J gene: TRBJ2-7
clone size: NA
D gene: TRBD1
CDR3 protein: CATSPVPQGANYEQYF
CDR3 DNA: TGTGCCACCAGCCCTGTACCCCAGGGGGCCAACTACGAGCAGTACTTC

V gene: TRBV18
J gene: TRBJ2-1
clone size: NA
D gene: TRBD2
CDR3 protein: CASSLMTSGRAGNEQFF
CDR3 DNA: TGTGCCAGCTCACTAATGACTAGCGGGAGGGCTGGGAATGAGCAGTTCTTC

V gene: TRBV5-1
J gene: TRBJ2-5
clone size: NA
D gene: NA
CDR3 protein: CASSNKDREQYF
CDR3 DNA: TGCGCCAGCAGCAACAAGGACAGAGAGCAGTACTTC

V gene: TRBV18
J gene: TRBJ1-4
clone size: NA
D gene: TRBD1
CDR3 protein: CASSPDRGTNEKLFF
CDR3 DNA: TGTGCCAGCTCACCGGACAGGGGAACTAATGAAAAACTGTTTTTT

V gene: TRBV7-9
J gene: TRBJ2-2
clone size: NA
D gene: TRBD2
CDR3 protein: CASSLLTSGTGELFF
CDR3 DNA: TGTGCCAGCAGCTTACTTACTAGCGGGACCGGGGAGCTGTTTTTT

V gene: TRBV7-3
J gene: TRBJ2-1
clone size: NA
D gene: TRBD2
CDR3 protein: CASSEQPSGSSYNEQFF
CDR3 DNA: TGTGCCAGCAGCGAACAGCCTAGCGGGAGTTCCTACAATGAGCAGTTCTTC

V gene: TRBV10-3
J gene: TRBJ2-3
clone size: NA
D gene: TRBD1
CDR3 protein: CAISTGMGTGSFGTQYF
CDR3 DNA: TGTGCCATCTCGACCGGGATGGGGACAGGGTCCTTCGGTACGCAGTATTTT

V gene: TRBV7-2
J gene: TRBJ2-1
clone size: once
D gene: TRBD2
CDR3 protein: CAGSWEGRLNNEQFF
CDR3 DNA: TGTGCCGGCAGCTGGGAGGGACGCCTTAACAATGAGCAGTTCTTC

V gene: TRBV27
J gene: TRBJ1-1
clone size: NA
D gene: TRBD1
CDR3 protein: CASRNQGEDNTEAFF
CDR3 DNA: TGTGCCAGCAGAAACCAGGGGGAAGATAACACTGAAGCTTTCTTT

V gene: TRBV19
J gene: TRBJ1-5
clone size: few
D gene: NA
CDR3 protein: CASSIGGQGRNQPQHF
CDR3 DNA: TGTGCCAGTAGTATAGGGGGCCAGGGTCGCAATCAGCCCCAGCATTTT

V gene: TRBV7-2
J gene: TRBJ2-7
clone size: NA
D gene: TRBD1
CDR3 protein: CASSLAPGTVDEQYF
CDR3 DNA: TGTGCCAGCAGCTTAGCGCCTGGGACAGTGGATGAGCAGTACTTC

V gene: TRBV10-3
J gene: TRBJ1-1
clone size: NA
D gene: NA
CDR3 protein: CAISESSTPPGAFF
CDR3 DNA: TGTGCCATCAGTGAGTCATCTACCCCCCCAGGAGCTTTCTTT

V gene: TRBV2
J gene: TRBJ2-7
clone size: NA
D gene: TRBD2
CDR3 protein: CASSEGLAGGASYEQYF
CDR3 DNA: TGTGCCAGCAGTGAGGGGCTAGCGGGAGGTGCCTCCTACGAGCAGTACTTC

V gene: TRBV18
J gene: TRBJ2-7
clone size: NA
D gene: NA
CDR3 protein: CASSPVPGSNDEQYF
CDR3 DNA: TGTGCCAGCTCACCCGTCCCAGGCTCTAATGACGAGCAGTACTTC

V gene: TRBV7-8
J gene: TRBJ2-3
clone size: once
D gene: TRBD2
CDR3 protein: CASSLDPGLMKDTQYF
CDR3 DNA: TGTGCCAGCAGCTTAGATCCGGGACTAATGAAAGATACGCAGTATTTT

V gene: TRBV6-5
J gene: TRBJ2-1
clone size: NA
D gene: TRBD1
CDR3 protein: CASSGDREKGEQFF
CDR3 DNA: TGTGCCAGCAGCGGGGACAGGGAGAAAGGTGAGCAGTTCTTC

V gene: TRBV7-9
J gene: TRBJ1-3
clone size: NA
D gene: NA
CDR3 protein: CASSYQGQSSGNTIYF
CDR3 DNA: TGTGCCAGCAGCTACCAAGGACAGTCATCTGGAAACACCATATATTTT

V gene: TRBV7-9
J gene: TRBJ1-3
clone size: NA
D gene: TRBD1
CDR3 protein: CASSIQGARGSGNTIYF
CDR3 DNA: TGTGCCAGCAGCATTCAGGGGGCGCGGGGCTCTGGAAACACCATATATTTT

V gene: TRBV29-1
J gene: TRBJ1-2
clone size: NA
D gene: TRBD1
CDR3 protein: CSVQGGQGNYGYTF
CDR3 DNA: TGCAGCGTACAAGGGGGACAGGGGAACTATGGCTACACCTTC

V gene: TRBV6-5
J gene: TRBJ2-2
clone size: NA
D gene: NA
CDR3 protein: CASSRSGTGELFF
CDR3 DNA: TGTGCCAGCAGTCGGAGTGGCACCGGGGAGCTGTTTTTT

V gene: TRBV11-2
J gene: TRBJ2-1
clone size: NA
D gene: TRBD2
CDR3 protein: CASQAGELGYNNEQFF
CDR3 DNA: TGTGCCAGCCAAGCGGGGGAACTCGGCTACAACAATGAGCAGTTCTTC

V gene: TRBV19
J gene: TRBJ2-5
clone size: NA
D gene: TRBD2
CDR3 protein: CASSSIAGSRETQYF
CDR3 DNA: TGTGCCAGTAGCAGCATAGCGGGGTCAAGGGAGACCCAGTACTTC

V gene: TRBV27
J gene: TRBJ2-3
clone size: NA
D gene: NA
CDR3 protein: CASRTVDTQYF
CDR3 DNA: TGTGCCAGCAGGACAGTAGATACGCAGTATTTT

V gene: TRBV6-5
J gene: TRBJ2-7
clone size: NA
D gene: NA
CDR3 protein: CASSLGAFDEQYF
CDR3 DNA: TGTGCCAGCAGTCTGGGGGCCTTTGACGAGCAGTACTTC

V gene: TRBV5-4
J gene: TRBJ1-1
clone size: few
D gene: TRBD1
CDR3 protein: CASSQLDRGQGEAFF
CDR3 DNA: TGTGCCAGCAGCCAATTGGACAGGGGGCAAGGGGAAGCTTTCTTT

V gene: TRBV7-8
J gene: TRBJ2-1
clone size: NA
D gene: TRBD2
CDR3 protein: CASSSTSGHHNEQFF
CDR3 DNA: TGTGCCAGCAGCTCCACTAGCGGCCACCACAATGAGCAGTTCTTC

V gene: TRBV5-1
J gene: TRBJ1-2
clone size: NA
D gene: TRBD1
CDR3 protein: CASSFTGESYGYTF
CDR3 DNA: TGCGCCAGCAGCTTTACAGGGGAATCCTATGGCTACACCTTC